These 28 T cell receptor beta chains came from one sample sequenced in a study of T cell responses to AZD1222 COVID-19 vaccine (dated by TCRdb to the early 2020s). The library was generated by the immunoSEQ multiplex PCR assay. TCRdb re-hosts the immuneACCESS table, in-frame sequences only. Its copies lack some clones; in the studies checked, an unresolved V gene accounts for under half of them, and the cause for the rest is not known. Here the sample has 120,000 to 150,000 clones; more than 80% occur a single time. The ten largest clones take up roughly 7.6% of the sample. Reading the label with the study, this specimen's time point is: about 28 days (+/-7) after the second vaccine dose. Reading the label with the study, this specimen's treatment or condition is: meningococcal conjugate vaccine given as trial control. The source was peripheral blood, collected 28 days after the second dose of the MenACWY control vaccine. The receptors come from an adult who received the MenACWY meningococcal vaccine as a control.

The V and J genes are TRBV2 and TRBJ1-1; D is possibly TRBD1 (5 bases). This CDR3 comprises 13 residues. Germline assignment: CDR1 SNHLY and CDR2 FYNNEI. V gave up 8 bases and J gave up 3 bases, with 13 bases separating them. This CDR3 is CASGGAADTEAFF. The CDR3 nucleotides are TGTGCCAGCGGCGGGGCTGCGGACACTGAAGCTTTCTTT.

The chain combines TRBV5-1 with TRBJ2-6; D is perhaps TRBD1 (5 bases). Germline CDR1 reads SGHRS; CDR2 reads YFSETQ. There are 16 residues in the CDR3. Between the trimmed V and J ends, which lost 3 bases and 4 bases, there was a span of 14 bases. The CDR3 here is CASSSAGIWGANVLTF. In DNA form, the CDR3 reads TGCGCCAGCAGCTCGGCAGGGATCTGGGGGGCCAACGTCCTGACTTTC. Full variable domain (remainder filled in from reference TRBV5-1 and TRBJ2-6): KAGVTQTPRYLIKTRGQQVTLSCSPISGHRSVSWYQQTPGQGLQFLFEYFSETQRNKGNFPGRFSGRQFSNSRSEMNVSTLELGDSALYLCASSSAGIWGANVLTFGAGSRLTVL.

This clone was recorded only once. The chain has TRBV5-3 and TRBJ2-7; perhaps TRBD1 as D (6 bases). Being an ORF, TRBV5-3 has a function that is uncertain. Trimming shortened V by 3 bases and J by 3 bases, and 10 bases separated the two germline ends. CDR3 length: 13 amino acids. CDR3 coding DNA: TGTGCCAGAAGCTATTGGACAGACTACGAGCAGTACTTC. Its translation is CARSYWTDYEQYF.

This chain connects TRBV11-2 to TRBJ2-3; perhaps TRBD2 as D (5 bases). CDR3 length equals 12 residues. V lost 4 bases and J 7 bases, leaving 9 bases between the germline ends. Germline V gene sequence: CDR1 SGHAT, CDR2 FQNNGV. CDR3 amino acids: CASSSTGNTQYF. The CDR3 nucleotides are TGTGCCAGCAGCTCAACGGGGAATACGCAGTATTTT.

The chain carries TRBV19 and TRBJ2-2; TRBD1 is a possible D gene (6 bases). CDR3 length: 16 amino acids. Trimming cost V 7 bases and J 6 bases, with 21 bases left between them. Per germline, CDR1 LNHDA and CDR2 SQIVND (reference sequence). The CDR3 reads CASIGVGAQESGELFF. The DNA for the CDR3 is TGTGCCAGTATCGGTGTGGGGGCGCAGGAATCCGGGGAGCTGTTTTTT.

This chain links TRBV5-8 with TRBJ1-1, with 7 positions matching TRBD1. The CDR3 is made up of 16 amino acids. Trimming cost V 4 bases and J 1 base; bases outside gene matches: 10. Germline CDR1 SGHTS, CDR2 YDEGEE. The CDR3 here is CASSTNQGTANTEAFF. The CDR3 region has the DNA TGTGCCAGCAGCACTAACCAAGGGACAGCGAACACTGAAGCTTTCTTT.

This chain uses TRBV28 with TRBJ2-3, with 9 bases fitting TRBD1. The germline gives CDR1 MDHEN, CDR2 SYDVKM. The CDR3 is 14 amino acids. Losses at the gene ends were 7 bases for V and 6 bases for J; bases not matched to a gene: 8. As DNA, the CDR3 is TGTGCCAGCACCCGGGACAGGGCGACCGATACGCAGTATTTT. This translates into CASTRDRATDTQYF.

Here the CDR3 reads CASSDRGRAAEKLFF. CDR3 DNA: TGTGCCAGCAGTGACAGGGGAAGGGCAGCTGAAAAACTGTTTTTT. The chain couples TRBV6-4 to TRBJ1-4, with D possibly matching TRBD1 (5 bases). This CDR3 has 15 residues. CDR1 is MRHNA, CDR2 SNTAGT, per germline. V was clipped by 2 bases and J by 7 bases, with 14 bases between them.

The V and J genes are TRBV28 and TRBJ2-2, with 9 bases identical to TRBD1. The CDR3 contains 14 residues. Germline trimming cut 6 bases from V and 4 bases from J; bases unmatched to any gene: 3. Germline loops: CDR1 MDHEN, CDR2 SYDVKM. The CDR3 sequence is CASRTGGGTGELFF. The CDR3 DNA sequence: TGTGCCAGCAGGACAGGGGGGGGCACCGGGGAGCTGTTTTTT.

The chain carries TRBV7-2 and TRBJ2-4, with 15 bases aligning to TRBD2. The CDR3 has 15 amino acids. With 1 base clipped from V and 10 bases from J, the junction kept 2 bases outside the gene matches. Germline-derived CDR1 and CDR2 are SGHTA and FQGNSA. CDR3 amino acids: CASSLGTSGRGIQYF. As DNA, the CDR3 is TGTGCCAGCAGCTTAGGGACTAGCGGGAGGGGGATTCAGTACTTC.

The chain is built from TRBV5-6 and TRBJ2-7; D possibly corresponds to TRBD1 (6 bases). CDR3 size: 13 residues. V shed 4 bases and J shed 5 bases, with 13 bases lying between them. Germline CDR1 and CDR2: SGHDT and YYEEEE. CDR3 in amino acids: CASSGKTGNEQYF. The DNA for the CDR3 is TGTGCCAGCAGCGGCAAAACAGGGAACGAGCAGTACTTC. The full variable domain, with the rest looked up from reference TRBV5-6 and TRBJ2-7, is DAGVTQSPTHLIKTRGQQVTLRCSPKSGHDTVSWYQQALGQGPQFIFQYYEEEERQRGNFPDRFSGHQFPNYSSELNVNALLLGDSALYLCASSGKTGNEQYFGPGTRLTVT.

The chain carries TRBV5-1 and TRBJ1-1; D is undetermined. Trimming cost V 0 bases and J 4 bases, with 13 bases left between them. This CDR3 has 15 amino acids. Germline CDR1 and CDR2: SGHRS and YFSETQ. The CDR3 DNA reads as TGCGCCAGCAGCTTGGGGTTGGGTGAGGCCACTGAAGCTTTCTTT. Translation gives CASSLGLGEATEAFF.

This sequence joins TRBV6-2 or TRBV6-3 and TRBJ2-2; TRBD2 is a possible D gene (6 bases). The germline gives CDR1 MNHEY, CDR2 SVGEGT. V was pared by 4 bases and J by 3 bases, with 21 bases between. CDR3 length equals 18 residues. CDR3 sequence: CASSFGLGLAQYTGELFF. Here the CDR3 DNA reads TGTGCCAGCAGTTTCGGACTCGGGCTAGCGCAGTACACCGGGGAGCTGTTTTTT.

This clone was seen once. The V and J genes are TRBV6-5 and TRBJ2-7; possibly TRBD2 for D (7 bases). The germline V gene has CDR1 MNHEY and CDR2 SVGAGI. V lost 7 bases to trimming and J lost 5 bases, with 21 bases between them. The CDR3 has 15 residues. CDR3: CASTPVRGRDNEQYF. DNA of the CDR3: TGTGCCAGCACCCCCGTGCGGGGGAGGGACAACGAGCAGTACTTC.

The CDR3 is CASSLRGTEAFF. In DNA form, the CDR3 reads TGTGCCAGCAGCTTACGGGGGACTGAAGCTTTCTTT. V gene TRBV7-2 combines with J gene TRBJ1-1; possible D gene TRBD1, 5 bases. The ends were cut back, 2 bases at V and 5 bases at J, with 6 bases in the middle. The CDR3 contains 12 residues. The germline CDR1 and CDR2 sequences are SGHTA and FQGNSA.

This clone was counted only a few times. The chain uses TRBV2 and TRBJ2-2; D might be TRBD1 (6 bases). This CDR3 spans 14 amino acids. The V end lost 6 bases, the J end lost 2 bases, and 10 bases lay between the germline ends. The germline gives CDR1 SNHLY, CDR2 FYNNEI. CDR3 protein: CASRDRPNTGELFF. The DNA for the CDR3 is TGTGCCAGCAGGGACAGACCTAACACCGGGGAGCTGTTTTTT.

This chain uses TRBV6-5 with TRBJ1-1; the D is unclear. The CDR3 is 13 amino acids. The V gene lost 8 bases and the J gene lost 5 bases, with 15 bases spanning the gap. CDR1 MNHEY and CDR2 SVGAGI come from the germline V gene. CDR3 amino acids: CASCRRSGTEAFF. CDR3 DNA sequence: TGTGCCAGCTGTCGACGTAGCGGGACTGAAGCTTTCTTT.

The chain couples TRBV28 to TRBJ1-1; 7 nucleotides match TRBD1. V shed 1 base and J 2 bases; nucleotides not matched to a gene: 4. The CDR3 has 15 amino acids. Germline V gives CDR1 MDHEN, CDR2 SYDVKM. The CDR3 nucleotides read TGTGCCAGCAGTTTATACGGGACAGCCAACACTGAAGCTTTCTTT. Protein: CASSLYGTANTEAFF.

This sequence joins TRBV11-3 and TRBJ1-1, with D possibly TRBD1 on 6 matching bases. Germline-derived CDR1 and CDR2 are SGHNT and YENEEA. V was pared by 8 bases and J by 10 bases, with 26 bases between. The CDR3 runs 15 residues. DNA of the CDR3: TGTGCCAGCTTATCGGGGGGCAGTGGGGTTCGTGGAGCTTTCTTT. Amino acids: CASLSGGSGVRGAFF.

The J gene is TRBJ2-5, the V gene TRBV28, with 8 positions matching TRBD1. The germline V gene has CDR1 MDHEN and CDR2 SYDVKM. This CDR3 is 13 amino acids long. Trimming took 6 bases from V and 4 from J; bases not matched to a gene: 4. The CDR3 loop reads CASRQQGGETQYF. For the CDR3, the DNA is TGTGCCAGCAGACAACAGGGGGGAGAGACCCAGTACTTC. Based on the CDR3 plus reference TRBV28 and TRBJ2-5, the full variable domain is DVKVTQSSRYLVKRTGEKVFLECVQDMDHENMFWYRQDPGLGLRLIYFSYDVKMKEKGDIPEGYSVSREKKERFSLILESASTNQTSMYLCASRQQGGETQYFGPGTRLLVL.

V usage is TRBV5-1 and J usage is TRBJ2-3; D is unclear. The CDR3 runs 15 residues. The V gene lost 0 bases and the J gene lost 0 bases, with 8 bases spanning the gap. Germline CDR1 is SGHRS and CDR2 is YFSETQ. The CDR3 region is CASSLGGSSTDTQYF. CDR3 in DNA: TGCGCCAGCAGCTTGGGTGGCAGTAGCACAGATACGCAGTATTTT.

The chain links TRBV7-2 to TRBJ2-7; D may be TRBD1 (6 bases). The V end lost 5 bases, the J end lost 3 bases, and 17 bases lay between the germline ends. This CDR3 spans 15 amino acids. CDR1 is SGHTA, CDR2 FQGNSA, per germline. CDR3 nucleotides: TGTGCCAGCAGCGCGCGAACAGGGAATCTCTACGAGCAGTACTTC. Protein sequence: CASSARTGNLYEQYF.

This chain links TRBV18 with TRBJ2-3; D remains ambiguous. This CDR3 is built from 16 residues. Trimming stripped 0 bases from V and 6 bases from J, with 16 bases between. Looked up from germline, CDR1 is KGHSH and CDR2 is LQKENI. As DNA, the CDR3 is TGTGCCAGCTCACCACCCCCCGGGTCCCTCGTTGATACGCAGTATTTT. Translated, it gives CASSPPPGSLVDTQYF.

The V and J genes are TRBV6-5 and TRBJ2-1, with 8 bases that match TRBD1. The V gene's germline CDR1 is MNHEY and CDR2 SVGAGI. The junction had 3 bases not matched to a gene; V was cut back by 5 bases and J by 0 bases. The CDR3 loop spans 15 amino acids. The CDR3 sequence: CASSPGTGSYNEQFF. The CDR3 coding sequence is TGTGCCAGCAGTCCCGGGACAGGCTCCTACAATGAGCAGTTCTTC.

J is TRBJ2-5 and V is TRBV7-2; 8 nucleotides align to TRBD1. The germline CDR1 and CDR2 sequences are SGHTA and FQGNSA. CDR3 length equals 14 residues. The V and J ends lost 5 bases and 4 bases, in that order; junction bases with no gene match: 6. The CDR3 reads CASSPRQGLETQYF. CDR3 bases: TGTGCCAGCAGCCCGCGACAGGGGTTAGAGACCCAGTACTTC.

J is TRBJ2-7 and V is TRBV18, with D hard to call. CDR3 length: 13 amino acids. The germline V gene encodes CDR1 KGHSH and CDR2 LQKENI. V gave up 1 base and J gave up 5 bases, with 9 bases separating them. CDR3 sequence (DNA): TGTGCCAGCTCACCACTGGGTTCCAACGAGCAGTACTTC. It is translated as CASSPLGSNEQYF.

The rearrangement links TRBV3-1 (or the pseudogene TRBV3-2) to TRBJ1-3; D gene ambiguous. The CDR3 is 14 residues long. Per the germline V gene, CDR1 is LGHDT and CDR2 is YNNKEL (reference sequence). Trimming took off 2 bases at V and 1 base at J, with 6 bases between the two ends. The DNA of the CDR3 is TGTGCCAGCAGCCAATCGGAATCTGGAAACACCATATATTTT. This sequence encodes CASSQSESGNTIYF.

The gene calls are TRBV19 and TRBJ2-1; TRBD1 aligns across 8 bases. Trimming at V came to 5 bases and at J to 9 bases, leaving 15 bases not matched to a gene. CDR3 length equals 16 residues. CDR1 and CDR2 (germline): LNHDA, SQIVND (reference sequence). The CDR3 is CASSDASGGFLGEQFF. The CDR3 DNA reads TGTGCCAGTAGTGATGCCTCAGGGGGCTTTTTAGGTGAGCAGTTCTTC.